Sequencing of this T cell receptor (beta chain) was carried out in a study of blood T cells in healthy people across ages. A second roughly 7 to 11 cycle PCR used barcoded and J-beta primers. Paired-end reads containing CDR3 totaled no fewer than 3 million for each sample. TCRdb analysed the 5' RACE reads with MiXCR anew, one entry per CDR3 protein. Of fewer than 1 million distinct CDR3 sequences in the sample, more than 40% were seen once. Germline assignment: CDR1 SGHTA and CDR2 FQGNSA. The CDR3 length is 15 residues. This clonotype was observed a handful of times. The junction departs from the called germline gene at one end, perhaps through a read error.

The V gene is TRBV7-2, the J gene TRBJ2-4, with D possibly being TRBD2 (6 bases). Sequencing used blood. The origin of this receptor is a man in his 60s in good health. The CDR3 DNA reads TGTGCCAGCACCTTAAAATCCGGGGGTGCAAACATTCAGTACTTC. It translates to CASTLKSGGANIQYF.